These T cell receptor beta chains were read from a single sample in a study of shared clonotypes between healthy human individuals. Libraries were prepared by immunoSEQ multiplex PCR; TCRdb keeps only in-frame clonotypes and omits some of them. The sample shows 950,000 to 1,200,000 clones, approximately 80% of them seen only once. Sequenced input: memory CD4+ T cells from PBMCs. All receptors come from a man aged 18 to 30 in good health. Some clones in this sample may be carry-over from other donors' samples. The CDR3 runs from the conserved cysteine through the conserved F or W. D genes are given only for firm matches. Size is omitted from some rows. Given values are once, few, many or a class for expanded clones.

j_call clone_size d_call v_call cdr3_aa cdr3_nt
TRBJ1-5 NA NA TRBV15 CATSRNLDSNQPQHF TGTGCCACCAGCAGGAATCTCGATAGCAATCAGCCCCAGCATTTT
TRBJ1-2 once TRBD1 TRBV28 CASSLDFTGAGYGYTF TGTGCCAGCAGTTTAGACTTCACAGGGGCCGGCTATGGCTACACCTTC
TRBJ1-1 NA NA TRBV7-9 CASSLVDTEAFF TGTGCCAGCAGCTTAGTCGACACTGAAGCTTTCTTT
TRBJ2-1 NA TRBD2 TRBV19 CASSSPGTSGVYNEQFF TGTGCCAGTAGTAGTCCCGGGACTAGCGGGGTATACAATGAGCAGTTCTTC
TRBJ2-3 NA TRBD2 TRBV11-3 CASSFLAATDTQYF TGTGCCAGCAGCTTTCTAGCGGCAACAGATACGCAGTATTTT
TRBJ2-5 NA NA TRBV2 CASSEQTQYF TGTGCCAGCAGTGAGCAGACCCAGTACTTC
TRBJ2-3 NA TRBD2 TRBV12-5 CASGLAGGRGDTQYF TGTGCTAGTGGTTTGGCTGGCGGGAGGGGAGATACGCAGTATTTT
TRBJ2-3 NA NA TRBV5-1 CASTPNGDTQYF TGCGCCAGCACGCCGAACGGAGATACGCAGTATTTT
TRBJ2-5 NA NA TRBV5-6 CASSFEEKTQYF TGTGCCAGCAGCTTTGAGGAGAAGACCCAGTACTTC
TRBJ1-2 NA NA TRBV29-1 CSVDNSRNYGYTF TGCAGCGTTGATAACAGCCGGAACTATGGCTACACCTTC
TRBJ1-5 NA NA TRBV28 CASSLGGNSNQPQHF TGTGCCAGCAGTTTGGGTGGAAACAGCAATCAGCCCCAGCATTTT
TRBJ2-3 many NA TRBV30 CAWSMGADTQYF TGTGCCTGGAGTATGGGAGCAGATACGCAGTATTTT
TRBJ2-3 NA NA TRBV11-2 CASSSIRADTQYF TGTGCCAGCAGCTCAATCAGAGCAGATACGCAGTATTTT
TRBJ2-3 once TRBD2 TRBV7-8 CASSPAATSGSLTPTDTQYF TGTGCCAGCAGCCCAGCCGCAACTAGCGGGAGTCTGACCCCTACAGATACGCAGTATTTT
TRBJ2-7 once TRBD1 TRBV6-5 CASRRQGDYEQYF TGTGCCAGCAGACGACAGGGGGACTACGAGCAGTACTTC
TRBJ2-7 NA NA TRBV10-2 CASSDYEQYF TGCGCCAGCAGTGACTACGAGCAGTACTTC
TRBJ1-5 NA NA TRBV18 CASSPPGTSNQPQHF TGTGCCAGCTCACCCCCAGGGACTAGCAATCAGCCCCAGCATTTT
TRBJ1-1 NA TRBD1 TRBV2 CASRASGTGGGTEAFF TGTGCCAGCAGAGCAAGTGGGACAGGGGGAGGAACTGAAGCTTTCTTT
TRBJ2-5 NA TRBD2 TRBV7-8 CASSGTSGSLETQYF TGTGCCAGCAGCGGGACTAGCGGGAGTTTGGAGACCCAGTACTTC
TRBJ1-1 NA NA TRBV28 CAGVAPGNTEAFF TGTGCCGGCGTAGCGCCTGGGAACACTGAAGCTTTCTTT
TRBJ2-2 few NA TRBV27 CASRAFQGGHGELFF TGTGCCAGCAGAGCCTTCCAGGGCGGGCACGGGGAGCTGTTTTTT
TRBJ2-1 few NA TRBV7-3 CASSLRRIIRPLGSSDASNEQFF TGTGCCAGCAGCTTAAGGCGTATCATTCGGCCGCTGGGTTCTAGCGACGCCTCCAATGAGCAGTTCTTC
TRBJ2-7 NA NA TRBV18 CASSSETGTYEQYF TGTGCCAGCTCATCCGAGACAGGAACCTACGAGCAGTACTTC
TRBJ2-4 NA TRBD1 TRBV10-3 CATAGGTTIQYF TGTGCCACCGCAGGGGGCACCACGATTCAGTACTTC
TRBJ2-7 once NA TRBV7-9 CASSNLPGLSEQYF TGTGCCAGCAGCAATCTACCGGGCCTCAGCGAGCAGTACTTC
TRBJ1-3 NA NA TRBV6-4 CASSRGKLSGNTIYF TGTGCCAGCAGTAGGGGGAAACTCTCTGGAAACACCATATATTTT
TRBJ2-7 NA TRBD2 TRBV7-2 CASSLTSGGNYEQYF TGTGCCAGCAGCCTAACTAGCGGGGGGAACTACGAGCAGTACTTC
TRBJ2-2 NA TRBD2 TRBV28 CASSLWSGRAGELFF TGTGCCAGCAGTTTATGGTCAGGGAGGGCCGGGGAGCTGTTTTTT
TRBJ2-1 NA TRBD2 TRBV5-1 CASSLETSGRHEQFF TGCGCCAGCAGCTTGGAGACTAGCGGGAGACATGAGCAGTTCTTC
TRBJ1-3 NA NA TRBV2 CASSIRDAAISSGNTIYF TGTGCCAGCTCGATCCGGGACGCAGCGATATCCTCTGGAAACACCATATATTTT
TRBJ2-1 NA NA TRBV5-1 CASSFVGGSYNEQFF TGCGCCAGCAGCTTTGTCGGGGGTTCCTACAATGAGCAGTTCTTC
TRBJ2-1 NA NA TRBV7-2 CASSSRDEQFF TGTGCCAGCAGCTCCCGGGATGAGCAGTTCTTC